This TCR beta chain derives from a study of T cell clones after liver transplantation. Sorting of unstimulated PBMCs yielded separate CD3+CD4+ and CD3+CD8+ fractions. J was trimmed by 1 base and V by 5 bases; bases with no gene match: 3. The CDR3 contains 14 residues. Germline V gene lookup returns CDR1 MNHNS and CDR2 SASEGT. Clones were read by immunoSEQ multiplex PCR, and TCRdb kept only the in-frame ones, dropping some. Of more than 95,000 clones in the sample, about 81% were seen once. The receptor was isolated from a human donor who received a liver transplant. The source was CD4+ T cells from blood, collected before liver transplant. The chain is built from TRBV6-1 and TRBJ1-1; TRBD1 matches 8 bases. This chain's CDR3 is CASSTQGGNTEAFF. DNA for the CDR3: TGTGCCAGCAGTACACAGGGGGGGAACACTGAAGCTTTCTTT.